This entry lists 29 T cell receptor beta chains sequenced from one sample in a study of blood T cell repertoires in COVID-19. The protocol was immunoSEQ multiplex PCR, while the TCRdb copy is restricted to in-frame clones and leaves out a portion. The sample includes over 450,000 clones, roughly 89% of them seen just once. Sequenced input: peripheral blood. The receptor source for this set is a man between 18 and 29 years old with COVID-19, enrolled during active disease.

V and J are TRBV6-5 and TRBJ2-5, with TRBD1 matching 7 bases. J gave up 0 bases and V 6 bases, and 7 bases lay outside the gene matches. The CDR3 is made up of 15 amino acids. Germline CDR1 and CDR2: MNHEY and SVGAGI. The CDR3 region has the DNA TGTGCCAGCAGGCCGAGGGGACAGTACCAAGAGACCCAGTACTTC. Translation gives CASRPRGQYQETQYF.

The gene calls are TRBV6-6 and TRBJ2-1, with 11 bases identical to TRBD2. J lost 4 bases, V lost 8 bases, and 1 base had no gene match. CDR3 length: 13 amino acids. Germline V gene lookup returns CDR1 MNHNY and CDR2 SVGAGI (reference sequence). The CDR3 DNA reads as TGTGCCAGCCGACTAGCGGGGTACAATGAGCAGTTCTTC. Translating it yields CASRLAGYNEQFF.

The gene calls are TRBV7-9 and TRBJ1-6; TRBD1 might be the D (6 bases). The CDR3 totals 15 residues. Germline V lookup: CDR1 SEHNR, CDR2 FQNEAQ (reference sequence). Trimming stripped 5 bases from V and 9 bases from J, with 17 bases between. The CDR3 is CASSITGQTTSPLHF. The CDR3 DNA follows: TGTGCCAGCAGCATTACCGGACAGACAACTTCACCCCTCCACTTT.

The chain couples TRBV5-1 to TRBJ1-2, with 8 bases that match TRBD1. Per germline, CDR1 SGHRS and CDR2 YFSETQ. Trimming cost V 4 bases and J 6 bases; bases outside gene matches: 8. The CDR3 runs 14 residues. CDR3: CASSPGDRLDGYTF. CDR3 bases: TGCGCCAGCAGCCCCGGGGACAGGTTAGATGGCTACACCTTC.

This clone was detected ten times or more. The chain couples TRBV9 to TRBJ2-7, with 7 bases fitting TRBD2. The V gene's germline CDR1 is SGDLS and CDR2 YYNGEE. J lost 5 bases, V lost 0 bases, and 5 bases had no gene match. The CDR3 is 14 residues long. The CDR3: CASSVGGLDHEQYF. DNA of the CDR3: TGTGCCAGCAGCGTAGGTGGACTAGATCACGAGCAGTACTTC.

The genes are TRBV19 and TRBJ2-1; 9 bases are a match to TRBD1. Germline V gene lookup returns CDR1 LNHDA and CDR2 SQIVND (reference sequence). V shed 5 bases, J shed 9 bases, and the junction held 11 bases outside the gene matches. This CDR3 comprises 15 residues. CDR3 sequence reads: CASSVQGASYGEQFF. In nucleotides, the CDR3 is TGTGCCAGTAGTGTACAGGGGGCCTCCTACGGTGAGCAGTTCTTC.

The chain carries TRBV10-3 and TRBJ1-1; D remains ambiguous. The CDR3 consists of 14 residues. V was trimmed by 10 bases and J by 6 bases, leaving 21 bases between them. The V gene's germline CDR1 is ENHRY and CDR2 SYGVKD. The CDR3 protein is CATALGTSGPEAFF. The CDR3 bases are TGTGCCACGGCCCTCGGCACATCAGGTCCTGAAGCTTTCTTT.

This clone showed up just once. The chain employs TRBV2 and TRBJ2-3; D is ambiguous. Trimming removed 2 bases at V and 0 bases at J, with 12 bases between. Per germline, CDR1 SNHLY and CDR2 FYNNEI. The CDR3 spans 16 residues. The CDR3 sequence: CASSEWSKPSTDTQYF. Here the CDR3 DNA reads TGTGCCAGCAGTGAATGGTCGAAGCCTAGCACAGATACGCAGTATTTT.

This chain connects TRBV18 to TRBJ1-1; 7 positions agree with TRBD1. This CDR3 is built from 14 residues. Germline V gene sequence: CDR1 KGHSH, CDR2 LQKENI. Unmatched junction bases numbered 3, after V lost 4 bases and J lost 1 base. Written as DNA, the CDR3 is TGTGCCAGCTCACGCGGACAGGAGAACACTGAAGCTTTCTTT. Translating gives CASSRGQENTEAFF.

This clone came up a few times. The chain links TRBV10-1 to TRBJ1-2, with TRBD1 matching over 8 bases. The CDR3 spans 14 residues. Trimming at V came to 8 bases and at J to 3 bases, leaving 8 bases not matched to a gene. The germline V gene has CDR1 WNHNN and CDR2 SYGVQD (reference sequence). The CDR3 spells CASVKDREHYGYTF. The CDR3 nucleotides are TGCGCCAGCGTAAAGGACAGGGAGCACTATGGCTACACCTTC.

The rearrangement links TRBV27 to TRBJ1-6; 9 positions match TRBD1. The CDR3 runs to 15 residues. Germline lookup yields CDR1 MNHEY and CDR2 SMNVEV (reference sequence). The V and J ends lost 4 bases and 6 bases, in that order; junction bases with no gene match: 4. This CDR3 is CASSSGTGLNSPLHF. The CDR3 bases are TGTGCCAGCAGTTCAGGGACAGGGCTTAATTCACCCCTCCACTTT.

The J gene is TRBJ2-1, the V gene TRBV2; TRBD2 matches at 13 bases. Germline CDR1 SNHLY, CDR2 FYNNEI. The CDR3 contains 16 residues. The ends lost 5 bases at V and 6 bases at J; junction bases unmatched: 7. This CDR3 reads CASSSETSGGFNEQFF. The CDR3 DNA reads TGTGCCAGCAGTTCGGAGACTAGCGGGGGGTTCAATGAGCAGTTCTTC.

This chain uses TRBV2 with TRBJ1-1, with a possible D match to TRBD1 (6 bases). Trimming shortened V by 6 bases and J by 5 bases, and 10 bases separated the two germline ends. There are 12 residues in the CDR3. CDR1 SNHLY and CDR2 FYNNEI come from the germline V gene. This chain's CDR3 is CASRLQGTEAFF. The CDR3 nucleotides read TGTGCCAGCAGGTTACAGGGTACTGAAGCTTTCTTT.

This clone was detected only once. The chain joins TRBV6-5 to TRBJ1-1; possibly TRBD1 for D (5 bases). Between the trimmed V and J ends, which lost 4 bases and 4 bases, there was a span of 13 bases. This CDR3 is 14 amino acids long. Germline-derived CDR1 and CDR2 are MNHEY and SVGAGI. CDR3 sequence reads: CASSSQGVGTEAFF. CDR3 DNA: TGTGCCAGCAGTTCCCAAGGGGTGGGCACTGAAGCTTTCTTT.

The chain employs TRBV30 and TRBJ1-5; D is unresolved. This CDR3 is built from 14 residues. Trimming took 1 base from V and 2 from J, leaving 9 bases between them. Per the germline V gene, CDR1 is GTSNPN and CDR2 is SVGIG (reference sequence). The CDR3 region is CAWSAPFRNQPQHF. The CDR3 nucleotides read TGTGCCTGGAGTGCCCCCTTCCGCAATCAGCCCCAGCATTTT. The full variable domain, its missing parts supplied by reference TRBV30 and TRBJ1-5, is SQTIHQWPATLVQPVGSPLSLECTVEGTSNPNLYWYRQAAGRGLQLLFYSVGIGQISSEVPQNLSASRPQDRQFILSSKKLLLSDSGFYLCAWSAPFRNQPQHFGDGTRLSIL.

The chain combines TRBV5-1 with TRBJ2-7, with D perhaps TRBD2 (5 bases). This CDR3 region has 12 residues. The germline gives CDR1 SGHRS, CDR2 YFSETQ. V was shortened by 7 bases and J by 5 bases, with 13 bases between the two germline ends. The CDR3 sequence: CASGTGNNEQYF. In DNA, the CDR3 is TGCGCCAGCGGCACCGGGAATAACGAGCAGTACTTC.

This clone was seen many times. CDR3 nucleotide sequence: TGTGCCAGCAGTGAAAACAGGGGAGAGACCCAGTACTTC. As protein: CASSENRGETQYF. The chain is built from TRBV2 and TRBJ2-5; 7 bases fit TRBD1. J was trimmed by 4 bases and V by 2 bases; bases with no gene match: 1. The CDR3 runs to 13 residues. CDR1 is SNHLY and CDR2 is FYNNEI in the germline V gene.

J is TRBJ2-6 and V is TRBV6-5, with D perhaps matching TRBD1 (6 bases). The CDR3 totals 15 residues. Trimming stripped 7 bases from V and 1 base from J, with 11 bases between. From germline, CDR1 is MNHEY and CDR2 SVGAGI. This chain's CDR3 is CASTKGGSGANVLTF. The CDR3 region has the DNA TGTGCCAGCACCAAAGGGGGATCTGGGGCCAACGTCCTGACTTTC.

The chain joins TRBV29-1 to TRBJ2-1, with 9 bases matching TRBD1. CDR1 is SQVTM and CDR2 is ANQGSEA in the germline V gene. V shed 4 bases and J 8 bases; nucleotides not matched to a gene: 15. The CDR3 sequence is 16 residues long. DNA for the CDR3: TGCAGCGTTGGACCCGGGACAGGGTGGAAGGTGGATGAGCAGTTCTTC. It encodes CSVGPGTGWKVDEQFF.

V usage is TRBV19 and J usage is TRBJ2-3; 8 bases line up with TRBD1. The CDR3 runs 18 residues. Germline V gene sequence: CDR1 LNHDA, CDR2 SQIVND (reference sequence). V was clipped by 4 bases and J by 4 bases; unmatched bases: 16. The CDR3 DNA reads TGTGCCAGTAGTACCAGAACTTCGACAGGGGCCCGGGCAGATACGCAGTATTTT. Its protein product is CASSTRTSTGARADTQYF.

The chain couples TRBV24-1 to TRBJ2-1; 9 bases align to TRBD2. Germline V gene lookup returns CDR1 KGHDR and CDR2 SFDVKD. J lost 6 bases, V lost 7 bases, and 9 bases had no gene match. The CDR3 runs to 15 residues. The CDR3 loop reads CATRTSSGSSNEQFF. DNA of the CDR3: TGTGCCACCAGGACGAGTAGCGGGAGTTCCAATGAGCAGTTCTTC.

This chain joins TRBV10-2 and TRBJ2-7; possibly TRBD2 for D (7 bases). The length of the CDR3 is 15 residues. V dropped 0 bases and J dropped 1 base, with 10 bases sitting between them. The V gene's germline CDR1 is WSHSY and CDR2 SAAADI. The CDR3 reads CASSESGGLSYEQYF. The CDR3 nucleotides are TGCGCCAGCAGTGAGTCGGGGGGGCTTTCCTACGAGCAGTACTTC.

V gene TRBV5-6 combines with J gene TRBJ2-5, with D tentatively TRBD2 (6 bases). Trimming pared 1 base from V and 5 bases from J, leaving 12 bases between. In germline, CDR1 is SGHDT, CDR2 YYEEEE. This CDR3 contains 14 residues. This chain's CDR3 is CASSLTNRGETQYF. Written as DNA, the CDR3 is TGTGCCAGCAGCTTGACGAACCGGGGGGAGACCCAGTACTTC. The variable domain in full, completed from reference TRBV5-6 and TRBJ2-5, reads DAGVTQSPTHLIKTRGQQVTLRCSPKSGHDTVSWYQQALGQGPQFIFQYYEEEERQRGNFPDRFSGHQFPNYSSELNVNALLLGDSALYLCASSLTNRGETQYFGPGTRLLVL.

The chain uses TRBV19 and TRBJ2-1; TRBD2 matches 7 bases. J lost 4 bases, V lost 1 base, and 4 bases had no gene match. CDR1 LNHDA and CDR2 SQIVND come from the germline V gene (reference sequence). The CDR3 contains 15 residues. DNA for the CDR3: TGTGCCAGTAGTATAGGCGGGGGTAGATACAATGAGCAGTTCTTC. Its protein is CASSIGGGRYNEQFF.

CDR3 sequence reads: CASGAGDYEQYF. The CDR3, as DNA: TGTGCCAGCGGTGCGGGGGACTACGAGCAGTACTTC. V usage is TRBV2 and J usage is TRBJ2-7, with TRBD2 matching 7 bases. This CDR3 is 12 amino acids long. The trim removed 8 bases at V and 3 bases at J, leaving 4 bases unmatched. Germline V CDR1 and CDR2: SNHLY, FYNNEI.

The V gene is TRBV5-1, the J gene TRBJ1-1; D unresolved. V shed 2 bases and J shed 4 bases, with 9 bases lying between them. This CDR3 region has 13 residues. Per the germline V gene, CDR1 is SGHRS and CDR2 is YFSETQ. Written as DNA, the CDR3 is TGCGCCAGCAGCTTCGGGGAGGGCACTGAAGCTTTCTTT. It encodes CASSFGEGTEAFF.

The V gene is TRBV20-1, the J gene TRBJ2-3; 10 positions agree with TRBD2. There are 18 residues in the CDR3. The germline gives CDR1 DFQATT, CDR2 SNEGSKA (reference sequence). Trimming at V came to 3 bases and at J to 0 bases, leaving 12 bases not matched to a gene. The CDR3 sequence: CSASRASGGPSSTDTQYF. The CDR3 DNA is TGCAGTGCTAGTAGGGCTAGCGGGGGCCCTAGTAGCACAGATACGCAGTATTTT.

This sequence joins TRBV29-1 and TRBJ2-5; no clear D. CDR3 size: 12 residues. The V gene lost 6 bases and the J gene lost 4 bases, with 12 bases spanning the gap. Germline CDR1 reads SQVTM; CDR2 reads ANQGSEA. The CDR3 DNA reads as TGCAGCGTCTTGAGCCCAAGAGAGACCCAGTACTTC. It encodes CSVLSPRETQYF.

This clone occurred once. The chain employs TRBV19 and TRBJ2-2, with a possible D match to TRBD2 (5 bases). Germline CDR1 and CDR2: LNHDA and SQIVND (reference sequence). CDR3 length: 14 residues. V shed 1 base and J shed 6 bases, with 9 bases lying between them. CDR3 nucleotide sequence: TGTGCCAGTAGTATAGTGAGAGGGCCCGGGGAGCTGTTTTTT. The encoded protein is CASSIVRGPGELFF.